The 15 T cell receptor beta chains reported below all come from one sample, sequenced in a study of identical twins. Using its own MiXCR run on the 5' RACE reads, TCRdb lists one record per CDR3 protein. Of hundreds of thousands of distinct CDR3 sequences in the sample, roughly an eighth were seen once. These same data were also listed under a study on yellow fever vaccine responses in identical twins.

The sequenced material came from PBMCs. These receptor sequences come from a young woman in good health.

This sequence joins TRBV11-3 and TRBJ2-7; tentative D call: TRBD1 (5 bases). Trimming left V 5 bases short and J 6 bases short, with 14 bases between. Germline CDR1 SGHNT, CDR2 YENEEA. CDR3 length: 13 amino acids. The CDR3 loop reads CASSPTWGLEQYF. The CDR3 bases are TGTGCCAGCAGCCCTACGTGGGGCCTCGAGCAGTACTTC.

The rearrangement joins TRBV6-5 to TRBJ1-6, with D possibly being TRBD1 (5 bases). The V end was cut by 2 bases, the J end by 8 bases, with 10 bases between. The CDR3 consists of 14 residues. CDR1 MNHEY and CDR2 SVGAGI come from the germline V gene. The CDR3 nucleotides read TGTGCCAGCAGTTACGGGCAGGGACATTCACCCCTCCACTTT. It encodes CASSYGQGHSPLHF.

This clonotype was observed a few times. The chain couples TRBV6-2 or TRBV6-3 to TRBJ2-7, with D maybe TRBD1 (6 bases). V lost 6 bases, J lost 0 bases, and 12 bases lay in between. The CDR3 spans 14 residues. From germline, CDR1 is MNHEY and CDR2 SVGEGT. In DNA, the CDR3 is TGTGCCAGCAGGAGGGGGTTTAGCTCCTACGAGCAGTACTTC. Protein: CASRRGFSSYEQYF.

This clonotype was recorded at least ten times. The chain links TRBV5-1 to TRBJ1-6; 10 bases agree with TRBD1. The V gene's germline CDR1 is SGHRS and CDR2 YFSETQ. Trimming took 3 bases from V and 10 from J; bases not matched to a gene: 7. The CDR3 is 15 residues long. The CDR3: CASSSMTGGGSPLHF. DNA for the CDR3: TGCGCCAGCAGCTCCATGACAGGGGGCGGCTCACCCCTCCACTTT.

The V call is TRBV20-1, the J call TRBJ2-3, with 7 nucleotides matching TRBD1. The CDR3 loop spans 15 amino acids. Trimming cost V 0 bases and J 4 bases; bases outside gene matches: 7. CDR1 DFQATT and CDR2 SNEGSKA come from the germline V gene (reference sequence). The CDR3 DNA is TGCAGTGCTAGAGAACAGGGGCGAGGTGCAGATACGCAGTATTTT. It yields the protein CSAREQGRGADTQYF.

V gene TRBV27 combines with J gene TRBJ2-1; no reliable D call. The CDR3 runs 13 residues. Trimming took off 6 bases at V and 2 bases at J, with 8 bases between the two ends. CDR1 is MNHEY, CDR2 SMNVEV, per germline (reference sequence). CDR3: CASRDGAYNEQFF. The CDR3 nucleotides read TGTGCCAGCAGGGATGGTGCCTACAATGAGCAGTTCTTC.

The J gene is TRBJ2-1, the V gene TRBV20-1; TRBD2 might be the D (6 bases). There are 12 residues in the CDR3. Germline-derived CDR1 and CDR2 are DFQATT and SNEGSKA (reference sequence). Trimming removed 3 bases from V and 7 bases from J, with 10 bases in between. The CDR3 loop is CSASGGGNEQFF. For the CDR3, the DNA is TGCAGTGCTAGCGGAGGAGGGAATGAGCAGTTCTTC.

The rearrangement joins TRBV27 to TRBJ2-5; 9 nucleotides line up with TRBD2. V lost 5 bases and J lost 4; bases outside the gene matches: 8. The CDR3 is 15 amino acids. Germline CDR1 MNHEY, CDR2 SMNVEV (reference sequence). The CDR3 bases are TGTGCCAGCAGTATAATAGCGGGAGTACGAGAGACCCAGTACTTC. It is translated as CASSIIAGVRETQYF.

This clonotype was picked up many times. The genes are TRBV5-1 and TRBJ2-1; 7 bases agree with TRBD2. J lost 2 bases, V lost 4 bases, and 9 bases had no gene match. The CDR3 has 16 residues. The germline V gene encodes CDR1 SGHRS and CDR2 YFSETQ. The CDR3, as DNA: TGCGCCAGCAGCGAGAATAGCGGGCAACCCTACAATGAGCAGTTCTTC. This encodes CASSENSGQPYNEQFF.

This clonotype has a handful of counts. The J gene is TRBJ2-5, the V gene TRBV5-5, with TRBD2 as a possible D gene (7 bases). Germline CDR1 and CDR2: SGHKS and YYEKEE (reference sequence). The CDR3 extends over 14 amino acids. Trimming took off 1 base at V and 5 bases at J, with 12 bases between the two ends. In DNA, the CDR3 is TGTGCCAGCAGCTTGAATCCGGGGGGCGAGACCCAGTACTTC. Translation: CASSLNPGGETQYF.

J is TRBJ2-2 and V is TRBV11-1; 8 nucleotides line up with TRBD2. J lost 2 bases, V lost 4 bases, and 12 bases had no gene match. This CDR3 is built from 18 residues. Germline V CDR1 and CDR2: SGHAT, FQDESV (reference sequence). CDR3 loop: CASSSSGTSGANTGELFF. DNA for the CDR3: TGTGCCAGCAGCTCCTCCGGGACTAGTGGGGCCAACACCGGGGAGCTGTTTTTT.

This chain links TRBV7-9 with TRBJ2-3; 7 bases line up with TRBD1. The CDR3 is 16 amino acids. The germline CDR1 and CDR2 sequences are SEHNR and FQNEAQ (reference sequence). V dropped 4 bases and J dropped 2; count of bases not matched to a gene: 9. The CDR3 DNA is TGTGCCAGCAGCTCCTGGCTCGACAGGGTCACAGATACGCAGTATTTT. It specifies CASSSWLDRVTDTQYF.

The rearrangement joins TRBV2 to TRBJ1-5; 10 bases match TRBD1. Germline loops: CDR1 SNHLY, CDR2 FYNNEI. V shed 10 bases and J 5 bases; nucleotides not matched to a gene: 8. This CDR3 spans 14 amino acids. The CDR3 loop reads CATQDRGQDQPQHF. As DNA, the CDR3 is TGTGCCACCCAAGACAGGGGGCAGGATCAGCCCCAGCATTTT.

The sample holds a few counts of this clonotype. The gene calls are TRBV6-1 and TRBJ1-6, with D unclear. The germline V gene has CDR1 MNHNS and CDR2 SASEGT. The CDR3 has 15 residues. V dropped 0 bases and J dropped 4 bases, with 7 bases sitting between them. CDR3 in amino acids: CASSEAQGYNSPLHF. CDR3 DNA sequence: TGTGCCAGCAGTGAAGCGCAAGGTTATAATTCACCCCTCCACTTT.

This clonotype has at least ten counts. V and J are TRBV7-6 and TRBJ1-2; 10 bases are a match to TRBD1. Trimming at V came to 1 base and at J to 2 bases, leaving 4 bases not matched to a gene. The CDR3 has 16 residues. Germline V gene lookup returns CDR1 SGHVS and CDR2 FNYEAQ. CDR3 nucleotides: TGTGCCAGCAGCTTAGTGGGGACAGGGGCGAACTATGGCTACACCTTC. It yields the protein CASSLVGTGANYGYTF.